This T cell receptor beta chain was identified in a study of prognosis after radiotherapy for stage I lung cancer. Starting from genomic DNA, TCR beta CDR3 was amplified through two-round multiplex PCR. Used in first-round PCR were primers specific to each TRBV and TRBJ gene. TCRdb reprocessed the multiplex PCR reads with MiXCR, giving one entry per CDR3 protein. The sample has 15,000 to 20,000 distinct CDR3 sequences, roughly 26% seen once; the top ten hold approximately 23%. CDR1 is DFQATT and CDR2 is SNEGSKA in the germline V gene (reference sequence). CDR3 length equals 14 residues. The V gene lost 7 bases and the J gene lost 5 bases, with 18 bases spanning the gap.

The sample here was PBMCs, taken before or after stereotactic body radiation therapy (not recorded which). V and J are TRBV20-1 and TRBJ2-1, with D unclear. This clonotype was obtained from a donor older than 45 with non-small cell lung cancer. The CDR3 bases are TGCAGTGTCCAGCCTGGCCCCGAAAACAATGAGCAGTTCTTC. This gives the protein CSVQPGPENNEQFF.